One sample yielded the 29 T cell receptor beta chains listed below, sequenced in a study of blood T cells in healthy people across ages. Through a sample-barcoded 5' primer and a J-beta primer mix, a second PCR was run for roughly 6 to 11 cycles. One entry per CDR3 protein results from TCRdb running MiXCR on the 5' RACE reads. In the table there are 650,000 to 1,000,000 distinct CDR3 sequences, 36% of which are singletons. Specimen: blood. The receptors here all came from a man younger than 35 in good health.

This sequence joins TRBV12-3 or TRBV12-4 and TRBJ2-3; 8 positions match TRBD1. The CDR3 consists of 14 residues. V gave up 6 bases and J gave up 7 bases; unmatched junction bases: 9. CDR3 sequence: CASSQQGGGNTQYF. In nucleotides, the CDR3 is TGTGCCAGCAGCCAACAGGGGGGAGGAAATACGCAGTATTTT.

This clonotype was seen a few times. The rearrangement uses TRBV6-2 or TRBV6-3 and TRBJ1-1; D is unclear. V lost 7 bases, J lost 1 base, and 7 bases lay in between. Germline loops: CDR1 MNHEY, CDR2 SVGEGT. The CDR3 length is 12 residues. In nucleotides, the CDR3 is TGTGCCAGCAAAAAGGAGAACACTGAAGCTTTCTTT. It yields the protein CASKKENTEAFF.

This clonotype was observed a few times. V usage is TRBV2 and J usage is TRBJ2-7; 15 nucleotides line up with TRBD2. The CDR3 covers 19 residues. Germline V gene sequence: CDR1 SNHLY, CDR2 FYNNEI. Unmatched junction bases numbered 16, after V lost 7 bases and J lost 3 bases. The CDR3: CASTEAGTSGGPHYYEQYF. The CDR3 nucleotides are TGTGCCAGCACCGAAGCCGGGACTAGCGGGGGGCCCCACTACTACGAGCAGTACTTC.

CDR3 region: CASSLAANEQFF. The CDR3 DNA reads as TGTGCCAGCAGCTTAGCGGCGAATGAGCAGTTCTTC. This chain connects TRBV13 to TRBJ2-1; no clear D. The CDR3 has 12 amino acids. The V end was cut by 1 base, the J end by 7 bases, with 5 bases between. In germline, CDR1 is PRHDT, CDR2 FYEKMQ (reference sequence).

There are a few counts of this clonotype. This chain links TRBV7-2 with TRBJ2-3; 7 bases fit TRBD1. In germline, CDR1 is SGHTA, CDR2 FQGNSA. The CDR3 length is 16 residues. Losses at the gene ends were 3 bases for V and 4 bases for J; bases not matched to a gene: 10. The CDR3 sequence is CASSLGQLLVADTQYF. In nucleotides, the CDR3 is TGTGCCAGCAGCTTGGGACAGCTTTTGGTTGCAGATACGCAGTATTTT.

This clonotype was detected once. A clone one base away is much larger, so this may be a read error. This chain links TRBV2 with TRBJ2-3; the match to TRBD2 covers 11 bases. The germline CDR1 and CDR2 sequences are SNHLY and FYNNEI. The CDR3 covers 17 residues. CDR3 amino acids: CVSSVSPTSGETDTQYF. As DNA, the CDR3 is TGTGTCAGCAGTGTTTCACCGACTAGCGGGGAAACAGATACGCAGTATTTT. The complete variable domain, with remaining parts taken from reference TRBV2 and TRBJ2-3, reads EPEVTQTPSHQVTQMGQEVILRCVPISNHLYFYWYRQILGQKVEFLVSFYNNEISEKSEIFDDQFSVERPDGSNFTLKIRSTKLEDSAMYFCVSSVSPTSGETDTQYFGPGTRLTVL.

The rearrangement uses TRBV29-1 and TRBJ1-1, with D hard to call. Germline V gives CDR1 SQVTM, CDR2 ANQGSEA. The CDR3 has 14 residues. V was cut by 6 bases and J by 2 bases, with 16 bases left in between. CDR3: CSVAHQLFNTEAFF. The CDR3 nucleotides read TGCAGCGTGGCCCACCAGCTGTTTAACACTGAAGCTTTCTTT.

This chain links TRBV6-5 with TRBJ2-7; no clear D gene. This CDR3 has 15 amino acids. CDR1 is MNHEY, CDR2 SVGAGI, per germline. Trimming took off 5 bases at V and 4 bases at J, with 18 bases between the two ends. CDR3 in amino acids: CASSPVVKQTYEQYF. The CDR3 bases are TGTGCCAGCAGTCCCGTGGTCAAACAGACTTACGAGCAGTACTTC.

The chain recombines TRBV7-9 with TRBJ1-6, with a weak D call TRBD1 (5 bases). CDR3 length equals 13 residues. The V end was cut by 5 bases, the J end by 6 bases, with 8 bases between. The germline V gene encodes CDR1 SEHNR and CDR2 FQNEAQ (reference sequence). CDR3 residues: CASSAGLNSPLHF. CDR3 bases: TGTGCCAGCAGCGCGGGACTTAATTCACCCCTCCACTTT. Variable domain in full (rest from reference TRBV7-9 and TRBJ1-6): DTGVSQNPRHKITKRGQNVTFRCDPISEHNRLYWYRQTLGQGPEFLTYFQNEAQLEKSRLLSDRFSAERPKGSFSTLEIQRTEQGDSAMYLCASSAGLNSPLHFGNGTRLTVT.

This clonotype was seen repeatedly, ten times or more. This chain connects TRBV29-1 to TRBJ2-1; possibly TRBD2 for D (6 bases). Trimming took off 5 bases at V and 0 bases at J, with 8 bases between the two ends. The germline V gene encodes CDR1 SQVTM and CDR2 ANQGSEA. This CDR3 comprises 13 residues. In nucleotides, the CDR3 is TGCAGCGTTACCGGGGGCTCCTACAATGAGCAGTTCTTC. This sequence encodes CSVTGGSYNEQFF.

The J gene is TRBJ1-2, the V gene TRBV10-3, with D perhaps matching TRBD1 (5 bases). This CDR3 spans 15 amino acids. From germline, CDR1 is ENHRY and CDR2 SYGVKD. Trimming stripped 2 bases from V and 3 bases from J, with 13 bases between. The CDR3: CAISERRQGDYGYTF. DNA for the CDR3: TGTGCCATCAGTGAGAGACGACAAGGGGACTATGGCTACACCTTC.

This clonotype was seen more than once but under ten times. V is TRBV6-6 and J is TRBJ1-2, with 7 positions matching TRBD1. CDR3 length: 14 amino acids. V dropped 6 bases and J dropped 2; count of bases not matched to a gene: 6. CDR1 MNHNY and CDR2 SVGAGI come from the germline V gene (reference sequence). The CDR3 loop is CASSIGQANYGYTF. DNA of the CDR3: TGTGCCAGCAGCATTGGACAGGCGAACTATGGCTACACCTTC.

This rearrangement joins TRBV2 to TRBJ2-1; no clear D. Germline V gene lookup returns CDR1 SNHLY and CDR2 FYNNEI. This CDR3 spans 13 amino acids. Deletions cut 8 bases from V and 6 bases from J, with 14 bases between. The CDR3 is CASVTTPPNEQFF. Here the CDR3 DNA reads TGTGCCAGCGTCACTACTCCACCCAATGAGCAGTTCTTC.

The rearrangement joins TRBV20-1 to TRBJ2-4; a possible D gene is TRBD1 (6 bases). The J call may be faulty, since TRBJ2-7 better matches the DNA end. Per germline, CDR1 DFQATT and CDR2 SNEGSKA (reference sequence). The CDR3 has 12 amino acids. The CDR3 loop is CSARDWGREQYF. CDR3 coding DNA: TGCAGTGCTAGAGATTGGGGGCGCGAGCAGTACTTC.

V is TRBV6-5 and J is TRBJ2-5; D is unresolved. The CDR3 runs to 14 residues. The germline V gene has CDR1 MNHEY and CDR2 SVGAGI. Between the trimmed V and J ends, which lost 2 bases and 0 bases, there was a span of 7 bases. The CDR3 region is CASSYGGDQETQYF. The DNA of the CDR3 is TGTGCCAGCAGTTACGGCGGCGACCAAGAGACCCAGTACTTC.

This clonotype has only a few counts. The J gene is TRBJ2-4, the V gene TRBV20-1; D is possibly TRBD1 (6 bases). Germline V gene lookup returns CDR1 DFQATT and CDR2 SNEGSKA (reference sequence). This CDR3 contains 16 residues. Trimming pared 0 bases from V and 13 bases from J, leaving 25 bases between. CDR3 sequence reads: CSAREWAGAEYNEQYF. The CDR3 coding sequence is TGCAGTGCTAGAGAGTGGGCAGGGGCAGAGTACAATGAGCAGTACTTC.

This clonotype has just a few counts. DNA for the CDR3: TGTGCCAGCAGCGTCTATTCGGGCACTGAAGCTTTCTTT. Its translation is CASSVYSGTEAFF. This sequence joins TRBV7-3 and TRBJ1-1; D remains unclear. V lost 5 bases to trimming and J lost 4 bases, with 11 bases between them. CDR3 length: 13 amino acids. Germline values: CDR1 SGHTA, CDR2 FQGTGA.

Only a few counts were recorded for this clonotype. This rearrangement joins TRBV7-2 to TRBJ1-1; TRBD1 matches at 7 bases. The trim removed 3 bases at V and 5 bases at J, leaving 6 bases unmatched. CDR1 is SGHTA, CDR2 FQGNSA, per germline. The CDR3 is 14 residues long. The CDR3 sequence is CASSFLDRATEAFF. The CDR3 bases are TGTGCCAGCAGCTTTCTTGACAGGGCTACTGAAGCTTTCTTT. Complete variable domain (other parts from reference TRBV7-2 and TRBJ1-1): GAGVSQSPSNKVTEKGKDVELRCDPISGHTALYWYRQSLGQGLEFLIYFQGNSAPDKSGLPSDRFSAERTGGSVSTLTIQRTQQEDSAVYLCASSFLDRATEAFFGQGTRLTVV.

This clonotype has a handful of counts. CDR3 DNA sequence: TGTGCCAGCAGTTCGACCCGGGACAGGGCGAGGGGAGATACGCAGTATTTT. It codes for CASSSTRDRARGDTQYF. V and J are TRBV6-2 or TRBV6-3 and TRBJ2-3; 9 nucleotides agree with TRBD1. Germline trimming cut 4 bases from V and 5 bases from J; bases unmatched to any gene: 13. Germline V CDR1 and CDR2: MNHEY, SVGEGT. This CDR3 has 17 amino acids.

This clonotype has only a few counts. V and J are TRBV4-2 and TRBJ2-5; perhaps TRBD2 as D (5 bases). The assigned J gene may be wrong: the sequence end matches TRBJ2-7 better. CDR1 is LGHNA and CDR2 is YNFKEQ in the germline V gene. This CDR3 has 14 amino acids. The CDR3 DNA sequence: TGTGCCAGCAGCCCCGCCGCGGGCGCTCGCGAGCAGTACTTC. Its protein is CASSPAAGAREQYF.

The chain couples TRBV20-1 to TRBJ1-1; the D gene is possibly TRBD1 (5 bases). From germline, CDR1 is DFQATT and CDR2 SNEGSKA (reference sequence). CDR3 length: 14 residues. CDR3 protein: CRGEDGFMNTEAFF. In DNA, the CDR3 is TGCAGGGGGGAAGACGGATTCATGAACACTGAAGCTTTCTTT.

This clonotype was seen a single time. The CDR3: CASSLGQGKSADTQYF. For the CDR3, the DNA is TGTGCCAGCAGTTTGGGACAGGGAAAAAGCGCAGATACGCAGTATTTT. The V gene is TRBV12-3 or TRBV12-4, the J gene TRBJ2-3; 9 bases match TRBD1. With 3 bases clipped from V and 4 bases from J, the junction kept 8 bases outside the gene matches. The CDR3 spans 16 residues.

The V and J genes are TRBV30 and TRBJ1-1, with TRBD1 as a possible D gene (6 bases). V lost 3 bases to trimming and J lost 3 bases, with 17 bases between them. The CDR3 extends over 15 amino acids. From germline, CDR1 is GTSNPN and CDR2 SVGIG (reference sequence). The CDR3 spells CAWSPHRASDTEAFF. DNA of the CDR3: TGTGCCTGGAGCCCTCACAGGGCGAGCGACACTGAAGCTTTCTTT. Full variable domain (missing parts from reference TRBV30 and TRBJ1-1): SQTIHQWPATLVQPVGSPLSLECTVEGTSNPNLYWYRQAAGRGLQLLFYSVGIGQISSEVPQNLSASRPQDRQFILSSKKLLLSDSGFYLCAWSPHRASDTEAFFGQGTRLTVV.

There are a few counts of this clonotype. The DNA of the CDR3 is TGTGCCAGCCGCAGGGACCTTAACTATGGCTACACCTTC. Its translation: CASRRDLNYGYTF. The chain recombines TRBV6-1 with TRBJ1-2; tentatively, D is TRBD1 (5 bases). V lost 8 bases, J lost 1 base, and 11 bases lay in between. Germline V gives CDR1 MNHNS, CDR2 SASEGT. This CDR3 region has 13 residues.

This chain uses TRBV9 with TRBJ2-1; D is unclear. The V gene lost 0 bases and the J gene lost 8 bases, with 6 bases spanning the gap. There are 12 residues in the CDR3. Germline V gives CDR1 SGDLS, CDR2 YYNGEE. The CDR3 DNA is TGTGCCAGCAGCGTAGTTCCTGATGAGCAGTTCTTC. Protein product: CASSVVPDEQFF.

This rearrangement joins TRBV10-3 to TRBJ1-1; perhaps TRBD1 as D (5 bases). CDR3 size: 14 residues. Germline V gives CDR1 ENHRY, CDR2 SYGVKD. V gave up 6 bases and J gave up 1 base, with 12 bases separating them. This CDR3 is CAIRDIIKNTEAFF. The CDR3 DNA follows: TGTGCCATCAGGGACATCATAAAGAACACTGAAGCTTTCTTT.

This clonotype was recorded a few times. The V gene is TRBV13, the J gene TRBJ1-6; D call uncertain. This CDR3 comprises 15 residues. Germline CDR1 reads PRHDT; CDR2 reads FYEKMQ (reference sequence). V lost 5 bases, J lost 5 bases, and 13 bases lay in between. CDR3 coding DNA: TGTGCCAGCAGCCCCCGACCAGTCGATAATTCACCCCTCCACTTT. Its protein is CASSPRPVDNSPLHF.

V and J are TRBV7-9 and TRBJ2-7; tentatively, D is TRBD2 (6 bases). In germline, CDR1 is SEHNR, CDR2 FQNEAQ (reference sequence). V was cut by 3 bases and J by 3 bases, with 9 bases left in between. CDR3 length equals 13 residues. Here the CDR3 reads CASSFRGNYEQYF. The CDR3 bases are TGTGCCAGCAGCTTCCGGGGGAACTACGAGCAGTACTTC. Using reference TRBV7-9 and TRBJ2-7 for the parts outside the CDR3, the full variable domain is DTGVSQNPRHKITKRGQNVTFRCDPISEHNRLYWYRQTLGQGPEFLTYFQNEAQLEKSRLLSDRFSAERPKGSFSTLEIQRTEQGDSAMYLCASSFRGNYEQYFGPGTRLTVT.

This clonotype was seen only once. A junction end diverges from the germline sequence, so it may reflect a read error. The V and J genes are TRBV6-2 or TRBV6-3 and TRBJ1-1; D call uncertain. The germline V gene encodes CDR1 MNHEY and CDR2 SVGEGT. CDR3 length: 14 residues. The CDR3 coding sequence is TGTACCAGCAGTAGGGAGGCTTGGGGTACTGAAGCTTTCTTT. Amino acids: CTSSREAWGTEAFF.